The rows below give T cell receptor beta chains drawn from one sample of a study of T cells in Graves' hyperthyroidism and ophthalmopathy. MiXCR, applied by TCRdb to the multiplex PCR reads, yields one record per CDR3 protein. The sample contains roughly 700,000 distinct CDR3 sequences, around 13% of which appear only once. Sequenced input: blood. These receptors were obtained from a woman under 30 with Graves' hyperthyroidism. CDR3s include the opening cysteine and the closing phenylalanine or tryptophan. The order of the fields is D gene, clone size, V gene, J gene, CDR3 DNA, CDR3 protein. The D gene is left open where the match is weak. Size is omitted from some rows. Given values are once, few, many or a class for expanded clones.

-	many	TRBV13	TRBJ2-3	TGTGCCAGCAGCGCCACGGACCATTTGAGGGCAGATACGCAGTATTTT	CASSATDHLRADTQYF
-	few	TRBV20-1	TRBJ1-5	TGCAGTGCTACCGGCGATGGCAATCAGCCCCAGCATTTT	CSATGDGNQPQHF
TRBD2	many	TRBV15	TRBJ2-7	TGTGCCACCAGCAGAGGGACACTAGCGGCGCAAGAGCAGTACTTC	CATSRGTLAAQEQYF
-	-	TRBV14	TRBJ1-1	TGTGCCAGCAGCCAAGATGTATGGGGGGGCGACACTGAAGCTTTCTTT	CASSQDVWGGDTEAFF
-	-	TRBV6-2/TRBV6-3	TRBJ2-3	TGTGCCAGCAGACCCGGGGAATACTCGGGCGATACGCAGTATTTT	CASRPGEYSGDTQYF
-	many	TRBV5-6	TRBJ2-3	TGTGCCAGCAGCTTGGTGCTGAGCGGGGATACGCAGTATTTT	CASSLVLSGDTQYF
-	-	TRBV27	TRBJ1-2	TGTGCCAGCAGCCTCCGCACCTATAACTATGGCTACACCTTC	CASSLRTYNYGYTF
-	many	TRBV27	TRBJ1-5	TGTGCCAGCAGTTACGCAGGGAACAATCAGCCCCAGCATTTT	CASSYAGNNQPQHF
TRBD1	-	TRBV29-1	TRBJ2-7	TGCAGCGCCTCGACAGGGCTCGAGCAGTACTTC	CSASTGLEQYF
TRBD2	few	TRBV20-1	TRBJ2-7	TGCAGTGCCCCGCGGGTAGCGGGAGTGGGGGAGCAGTACTTC	CSAPRVAGVGEQYF
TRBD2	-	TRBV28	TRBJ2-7	TGTGCCACCAGGACTAGAGCCTACGAGCAGTACTTC	CATRTRAYEQYF
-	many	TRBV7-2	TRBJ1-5	TGTGCCAGCAGCTCCTCAGGGGCACGGGGGAATCAGCCCCAGCATTTT	CASSSSGARGNQPQHF
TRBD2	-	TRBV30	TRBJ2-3	TGTGCCTGGACCATGGTGGGAGGGCCGACAGATACGCAGTATTTT	CAWTMVGGPTDTQYF
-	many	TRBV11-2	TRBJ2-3	TGTGCCAGCAGCTTAGGCCAACCCTGGGATACGCAGTATTTT	CASSLGQPWDTQYF
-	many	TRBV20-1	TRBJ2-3	TGCAGTGCTAGGGCGGGGGCTGAAGATACGCAGTATTTT	CSARAGAEDTQYF
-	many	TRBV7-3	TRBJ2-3	TGTGCCAGCAGCTTCGGCGGGGCTCGCACAGATACGCAGTATTTT	CASSFGGARTDTQYF
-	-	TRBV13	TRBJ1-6	TGTGCCAGCAGTCTAGAGGCCTCTAATTCACCCCTCCACTTT	CASSLEASNSPLHF
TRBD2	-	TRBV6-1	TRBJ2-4	TGCGCCAGCAGGAAGACTAGCACCGCCGGGAACATTCAGTACTTC	CASRKTSTAGNIQYF
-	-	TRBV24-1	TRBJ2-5	TGTGCCACCAGTGATTTGCTCCGGGGCCAAGAGACCCAGTACTTC	CATSDLLRGQETQYF
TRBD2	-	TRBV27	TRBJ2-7	TGTGCCAGCAGCCGGATAGCGGGGTTATACGAGCAGTACTTC	CASSRIAGLYEQYF
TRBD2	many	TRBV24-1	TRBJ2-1	TGTGCCACCAGTGAAAGCGGGATTATCCATGAGCAGTTCTTC	CATSESGIIHEQFF
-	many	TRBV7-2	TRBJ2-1	TGTGCCAGCAGCTTATCAACGGTCGGCGACTACAATGAGCAGTTCTTC	CASSLSTVGDYNEQFF
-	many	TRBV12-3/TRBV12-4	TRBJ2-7	TGTGCCAGCAGTCCCCGACAGGAACGCTCCTACGAGCAGTACTTC	CASSPRQERSYEQYF
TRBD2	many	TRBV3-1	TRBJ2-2	TGTGCCAGCAGCCAGGGGACTAGCGGGAGTCCCACCGGGGAGCTGTTTTTT	CASSQGTSGSPTGELFF
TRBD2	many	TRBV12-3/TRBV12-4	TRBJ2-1	TGTGCCAGCAGTGCCGGAGCGGGAAACTACAATGAGCAGTTCTTC	CASSAGAGNYNEQFF
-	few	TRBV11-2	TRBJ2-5	TGTGCCAGCAGCCTGATCCCCATTGTAGGCGACCAAGAGACCCAGTACTTC	CASSLIPIVGDQETQYF
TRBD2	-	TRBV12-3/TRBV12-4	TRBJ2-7	TGTGCCAGCATAGCGGGAGGGACCACCTACGAGCAGTACTTC	CASIAGGTTYEQYF
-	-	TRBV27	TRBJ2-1	TGTGCCAGCAGTTTAAGAGCCCGGGGATTCCAAGAGACCCAGTTCTTC	CASSLRARGFQETQFF
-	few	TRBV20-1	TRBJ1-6	TGCAGTGCTAGAGATTTGGGGGGATATCGATCACCCCTCCACTTT	CSARDLGGYRSPLHF
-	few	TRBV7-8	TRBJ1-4	TGTGCCAGCAGCTTAGCCCTCCGGATTGCAACTAATGAAAAACTGTTTTTT	CASSLALRIATNEKLFF
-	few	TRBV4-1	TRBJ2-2	TGCGCCAGCAGCCAAGCAACCAACACCGGGGAGCTGTTTTTT	CASSQATNTGELFF
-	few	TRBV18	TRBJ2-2	TGTGCCAGCTCACCACCGAGAGGACAGTCCCCCACCGGGGAGCTGTTTTTT	CASSPPRGQSPTGELFF
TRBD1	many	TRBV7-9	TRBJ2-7	TGTGCCAGCAGCCCCACCGGGACAGGGGGTTCCTACGAGCAGTACTTC	CASSPTGTGGSYEQYF
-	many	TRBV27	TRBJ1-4	TGTGCCAGCAGTTTATGGGGGCTGACTAATGAAAAACTGTTTTTT	CASSLWGLTNEKLFF
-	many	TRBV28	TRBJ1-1	TGTGCCAGCATCATGGACCCCCGGGGGACTGAAGCTTTCTTT	CASIMDPRGTEAFF
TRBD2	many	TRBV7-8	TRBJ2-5	TGTGCCAGCAGCCTGGCCGGACTAGCGGGAGGAGAGACCCAGTACTTC	CASSLAGLAGGETQYF
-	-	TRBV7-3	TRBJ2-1	TGTGCCAGCAGCTTAACCGGGACCTACTCCTACAATGAGCAGTTCTTC	CASSLTGTYSYNEQFF
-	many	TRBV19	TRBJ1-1	TGTGCCAGTAGTGCCAGTATGAACACTGAAGCTTTCTTT	CASSASMNTEAFF
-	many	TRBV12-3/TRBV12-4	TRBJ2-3	TGTGCCAGCAGTTTAGCTAGTCTCACAGATACGCAGTATTTT	CASSLASLTDTQYF
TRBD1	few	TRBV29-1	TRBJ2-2	TGCAGCGTTGGAGGACAGGGCACCGGGGAGCTGTTTTTT	CSVGGQGTGELFF
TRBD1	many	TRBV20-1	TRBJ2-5	TGCAGTGCTAGAGGACTCCTTCAGGGACAGGGAGTAACCATCGAGACCCAGTACTTC	CSARGLLQGQGVTIETQYF
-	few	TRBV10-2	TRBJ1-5	TGCGCCACGACCGAAGGGGGACTGCCCCAGCATTTT	CATTEGGLPQHF
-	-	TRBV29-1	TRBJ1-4	TGCAGCGTTGGGGACACTCCGCTAGGTGAAAAACTGTTTTTT	CSVGDTPLGEKLFF
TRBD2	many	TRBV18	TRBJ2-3	TGTGCCAGCTCACCACGAGCGGGAGGCACAGATACGCAGTATTTT	CASSPRAGGTDTQYF
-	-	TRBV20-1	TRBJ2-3	TGCAGTGCTAGTGGCCTCCGCCTAACAGATACGCAGTATTTT	CSASGLRLTDTQYF
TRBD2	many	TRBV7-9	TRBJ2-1	TGTGCCAGCAGCTTTGGCCTAGCGGGGGCTGAGCAGTTCTTC	CASSFGLAGAEQFF
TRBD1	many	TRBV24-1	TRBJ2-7	TGTGCCACCGGGGACAGCTACGAGCAGTACTTC	CATGDSYEQYF
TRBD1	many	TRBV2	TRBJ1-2	TGTGCCAGCAGTATGACAGGGTCTGTCTATGGCTACACCTTC	CASSMTGSVYGYTF
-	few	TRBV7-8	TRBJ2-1	TGTGCCAGCAGCTCCGGGACTTGGAGCCCCTACAATGAGCAGTTCTTC	CASSSGTWSPYNEQFF